This section outlines one T cell receptor (beta chain) sequence together with its context. This sample stems from a study of shared clonotypes between healthy human individuals. Study at large: Contributing individuals were a couple of females and a few males aged 18 to 49.

TCRdb keeps only in-frame clones here, not all; method: immunoSEQ multiplex PCR. The sample holds more than 2 million clones, around 95% seen once. Trimming left V 5 bases short and J 1 base short, with 10 bases between. Germline values: CDR1 LNHDA, CDR2 SQIVND (reference sequence). The CDR3 is made up of 14 amino acids. V is TRBV19 and J is TRBJ2-3, with a weak D call TRBD1 (6 bases). The source material was naive CD4+ T cells sorted from blood. Subset described: CD45RA+ positively selected. This TCR was recovered from a man between 18 and 35 years old in good health. CDR3 in DNA: TGTGCCAGTAGTGTACAGGGCGGCACAGATACGCAGTATTTT. As protein: CASSVQGGTDTQYF.